Listed below are T cell receptor beta chains from one sample, sequenced in a study of blood T cell repertoires in COVID-19. The table came from immunoSEQ multiplex PCR; TCRdb's copy has only in-frame clones and leaves some out. The table records about 200,000 clones, just under 90% of them present only once. Sequenced sample: PBMCs or T cells enriched from blood (not recorded which). The receptors shown here come from a man between 25 and 39 years old who had recovered from COVID-19. CDR3s include the opening cysteine and the closing phenylalanine or tryptophan. A D gene is named only where the DNA matches it firmly. Size is stated for part of the rows, as once, few or many counts, or as a class when the clone is expanded.

>.|TRBJ2-1|TRBV11-2|.
TGTGCCAGCAGCGGTATACGGGGGGCGCGCAATGAGCAGTTCTTC
CASSGIRGARNEQFF
>.|TRBJ2-7|TRBV7-9|TRBD1
TGTGCCAGCAGCCCCCCGGGACAGGGTATCTACGAGCAGTACTTC
CASSPPGQGIYEQYF
>.|TRBJ1-2|TRBV6-5|.
TGTGCCAGCAGTTACTCGGGGCAACTTAACTATGGCTACACCTTC
CASSYSGQLNYGYTF
>.|TRBJ2-3|TRBV6-6|.
TGTGCCAGCAGTCCTGGAAGCGCCACTACGCAGTATTTT
CASSPGSATTQYF
>.|TRBJ2-3|TRBV4-1|TRBD1
TGCGCCAGCAGCAGCCGGGACAGTAATACGCAGTATTTT
CASSSRDSNTQYF
>.|TRBJ1-2|TRBV7-9|.
TGTGCCAGCAGCTTAGGGGGGCAAGGTGGCTACACCTTC
CASSLGGQGGYTF
>once|TRBJ2-3|TRBV28|.
TGTGCCAGCAGTCCGCCGGGAAGCTGGGTGCAGTATTTT
CASSPPGSWVQYF
>.|TRBJ1-5|TRBV19|.
TGTGCCAGTAGCGCTAATAGCAATCAGCCCCAGCATTTT
CASSANSNQPQHF
>.|TRBJ2-6|TRBV7-9|TRBD1
TGTGCCAGCAGCTTAGGGACAGGCTCTGGGGCCAACGTCCTGACTTTC
CASSLGTGSGANVLTF
>.|TRBJ2-1|TRBV6-2/TRBV6-3|TRBD2
TGTGCCAGCAGTTACTCTGTACTAGCGGACTACAATGAGCAGTTCTTC
CASSYSVLADYNEQFF
>.|TRBJ2-5|TRBV7-2|TRBD2
TGTGCCAGCAGCTTAGAGGTAGCGGGGACCCAAGAGACCCAGTACTTC
CASSLEVAGTQETQYF
>few|TRBJ2-7|TRBV30|.
TGTGCCTGGACCCTTGGCGGGCGGGGTATCGAGCAGTACTTC
CAWTLGGRGIEQYF
>.|TRBJ2-1|TRBV2|TRBD2
TGTGCCAGCAGTGAAGAGGCTAGCGGGGGGGCACGGTCCTACAATGAGCAGTTCTTC
CASSEEASGGARSYNEQFF
>few|TRBJ1-5|TRBV2|.
TGTGCCAGCAGTGAAGAACAGGGAGGCAATCAGCCCCAGCATTTT
CASSEEQGGNQPQHF
>.|TRBJ2-5|TRBV7-8|.
TGTGCCAGCAGACGGAGAGGTTGGCAGGGATCCCAAGAGACCCAGTACTTC
CASRRRGWQGSQETQYF
>.|TRBJ2-7|TRBV29-1|TRBD1
TGCAGCGTTGAAGATCAGGCAGGGGGCCCTACCGAGCAGTACTTC
CSVEDQAGGPTEQYF
>.|TRBJ2-2|TRBV7-9|TRBD2
TGTGCCAGCAGCCGGACTAGCCCGAACACCGGGGAGCTGTTTTTT
CASSRTSPNTGELFF
>once|TRBJ2-7|TRBV6-2/TRBV6-3|TRBD1
TGTGCCAGCAGTGTTTCACACAGGGGGCTCCTTCCGGGCTACGAGCAGTACTTC
CASSVSHRGLLPGYEQYF
>.|TRBJ2-3|TRBV18|.
TGTGCCAGCTCACAAAACAGGGCAGATACGCAGTATTTT
CASSQNRADTQYF
>.|TRBJ2-1|TRBV5-1|.
TGCGCCAGCAGCTTGATGGCAGGGAATCACAATGAGCAGTTCTTC
CASSLMAGNHNEQFF
>.|TRBJ1-2|TRBV12-3/TRBV12-4|TRBD1
TGTGCCAGCAGGTCAGGGGGCGGAGGCTACACCTTC
CASRSGGGGYTF
>.|TRBJ1-2|TRBV2|.
TGTGCCAGCAGTGCGCAGGGTCACAACCGGCATGGCTACACCTTC
CASSAQGHNRHGYTF
>.|TRBJ2-1|TRBV9|.
TGTGCCAGCAACCGGGACAACTCCTACAATGAGCAGTTCTTC
CASNRDNSYNEQFF
>once|TRBJ2-1|TRBV27|.
TGTGCCAGCAGTTTGTTCGGCAATGAGCAGTTCTTC
CASSLFGNEQFF
>.|TRBJ1-5|TRBV6-2/TRBV6-3|.
TGTGCCAGCAGCGCCCTACTCAATCAGCCCCAGCATTTT
CASSALLNQPQHF
>few|TRBJ2-2|TRBV5-4|TRBD1
TGTGCCAGCAGTCATATAGGGACAGGACCCACCGGGGAGCTGTTTTTT
CASSHIGTGPTGELFF
>.|TRBJ2-4|TRBV30|.
TGTGCCTGGAAGCATTCCAGGGGAAACATTCAGTACTTC
CAWKHSRGNIQYF
>.|TRBJ2-3|TRBV25-1|TRBD2
TGTGCCAGCAGTGAACTAGCGGGAGGGCCTAATACGCAGTATTTT
CASSELAGGPNTQYF
>many|TRBJ2-5|TRBV18|TRBD1
TGTGCCAGCTCACCTTCGGGACAGAGTAGGGAGACCCAGTACTTC
CASSPSGQSRETQYF
>.|TRBJ2-1|TRBV4-1|TRBD2
TGCGCCAGCAGCCAAGGCCTAGCGGGCCCCTCCTACAATGAGCAGTTCTTC
CASSQGLAGPSYNEQFF
>.|TRBJ1-1|TRBV29-1|.
TGCAGCGTTGAGGCCATGAACACTGAAGCTTTCTTT
CSVEAMNTEAFF
>.|TRBJ2-3|TRBV27|TRBD2
TGTGCCAGCAGTTTATCCGGCGGGAGGGCCCCAGATACGCAGTATTTT
CASSLSGGRAPDTQYF
>.|TRBJ1-1|TRBV7-2|TRBD1
TGTGCCAGCAGCCCTCGGACAGGAGACACTGAAGCTTTCTTT
CASSPRTGDTEAFF
>.|TRBJ2-3|TRBV3-1/TRBV3-2|.
TGTGCCAGCAGCCAATTAGACGGGGGGCGGGGAGATACGCAGTATTTT
CASSQLDGGRGDTQYF
>.|TRBJ2-2|TRBV11-2|TRBD2
TGTGCCAGCAGCTTAGCGGCTAGCGGGGGAGGGGTGCTGTTTTTT
CASSLAASGGGVLFF
>.|TRBJ2-2|TRBV27|.
TGTGCCAGCAGGATATCGTACTCAAGGGGTACCGGGGAGCTGTTTTTT
CASRISYSRGTGELFF
>.|TRBJ1-1|TRBV19|.
TGTGCCAGTAGTATAGATGGGGAGGGTAGGACTGAAGCTTTCTTT
CASSIDGEGRTEAFF
>.|TRBJ1-1|TRBV27|TRBD1
TGTGCCAGCAGTTTATTCCAGGGGGCGCGAACTGAAGCTTTCTTT
CASSLFQGARTEAFF
>.|TRBJ2-5|TRBV5-1|.
TGCGCCAGCAGCCCACAGGGGACTGGTCAAGAGACCCAGTACTTC
CASSPQGTGQETQYF
>.|TRBJ2-7|TRBV19|TRBD1
TGTGCCACCGGGATCTCGACAGGGCCCCCCTACGAGCAGTACTTC
CATGISTGPPYEQYF